One and the same sample provided the 6 T cell receptor beta chains below, sequenced in a study of T cell repertoires in cytomegalovirus infection. TCRdb itself ran the reads through MiXCR, one entry per CDR3 protein. The sample shows 400,000 or so distinct CDR3 sequences, over 15% of them seen only once. The sequencing sample was made of PBMCs. The origin of the receptors is a human donor in good health (CMV status not recorded). Some clones in this sample may be carry-over from other donors' samples.

This clonotype appeared a few times. The chain carries TRBV20-1 and TRBJ2-7, with D perhaps matching TRBD1 (5 bases). CDR3 size: 14 residues. Germline CDR1 reads DFQATT; CDR2 reads SNEGSKA (reference sequence). Deletions cut 4 bases from V and 6 bases from J, with 19 bases between. The CDR3 here is CSATSDSTLGEQYF. The CDR3 coding sequence is TGCAGTGCTACCTCTGACAGTACCCTCGGCGAGCAGTACTTC.

This clonotype was observed a handful of times. CDR3 in DNA: TGTGCCACCAGCAGTCCACAGGGGGCCTACGAGCAGTACTTC. Amino acid sequence: CATSSPQGAYEQYF. The rearrangement links TRBV15 to TRBJ2-7; 8 bases line up with TRBD1. The CDR3 loop spans 14 amino acids. Germline V CDR1 and CDR2: LNHNV, YYDKDF (reference sequence). Unmatched junction bases numbered 3, after V lost 3 bases and J lost 2 bases.

The gene calls are TRBV7-2 and TRBJ2-2; no definite D call. Germline lookup yields CDR1 SGHTA and CDR2 FQGNSA. The ends were cut back, 3 bases at V and 3 bases at J, with 5 bases in the middle. The CDR3 length is 13 residues. This CDR3 reads CASSLQYTGELFF. The CDR3 nucleotides are TGTGCCAGCAGCTTGCAGTACACCGGGGAGCTGTTTTTT.

The chain is built from TRBV4-2 and TRBJ2-4; no firm D call. Trimming left V 0 bases short and J 11 bases short, with 14 bases between. Germline V gives CDR1 LGHNA, CDR2 YNFKEQ. The CDR3 loop spans 14 amino acids. CDR3 sequence reads: CASSQEWQESVQYF. The CDR3 DNA is TGTGCCAGCAGCCAAGAATGGCAGGAAAGCGTTCAGTACTTC.

This clonotype was counted a few times. The chain recombines TRBV6-1 with TRBJ2-7, with 7 bases fitting TRBD1. The CDR3 totals 14 residues. Per the germline V gene, CDR1 is MNHNS and CDR2 is SASEGT. The V and J ends lost 6 bases and 4 bases, in that order; junction bases with no gene match: 9. The CDR3 DNA reads as TGTGCCAGCAGCACCCCCGGGACAGTATACGAGCAGTACTTC. Protein sequence: CASSTPGTVYEQYF.

The chain is built from TRBV7-2 and TRBJ2-1; the D is unclear. The CDR3 runs 13 residues. CDR1 is SGHTA and CDR2 is FQGNSA in the germline V gene. The V and J ends lost 1 base and 5 bases respectively, with 6 bases between them. CDR3 sequence: CASSLDINNEQFF. The CDR3 DNA sequence: TGTGCCAGCAGCTTAGATATAAACAATGAGCAGTTCTTC. Using reference TRBV7-2 and TRBJ2-1 for the parts outside the CDR3, the full variable domain is GAGVSQSPSNKVTEKGKDVELRCDPISGHTALYWYRQSLGQGLEFLIYFQGNSAPDKSGLPSDRFSAERTGGSVSTLTIQRTQQEDSAVYLCASSLDINNEQFFGPGTRLTVL.